This T cell receptor beta chain stems from a study of blood T cells in healthy people across ages. Study results and caveats: Diversity was higher, and naive CD4+ cells more numerous, in long-lived donors than in aged donors. TCR beta diversity correlated strongly with naive T cell percentage.

Note on this clonotype: Its target is not known.

Germline loops: CDR1 SGHAT, CDR2 FQDESV (reference sequence). This CDR3 has 16 residues. J was trimmed by 7 bases and V by 5 bases; bases with no gene match: 17. Then a second PCR, running roughly 7 to 11 cycles, was carried out with a sample-barcoded 5' primer and a J-beta primer mix. A template-switch adaptor containing 12 random nucleotides labeled each cDNA molecule. One entry per CDR3 protein, called by TCRdb with MiXCR from the 5' RACE reads. The table records roughly 1.9 million distinct CDR3 sequences, 35% to 50% of them present only once. V and J are TRBV11-1 and TRBJ2-7; TRBD1 matches at 7 bases. This receptor was obtained from a human donor in good health. Sequenced input: blood. The DNA for the CDR3 is TGTGCCAGCAGCAGAGACGACAGGGTGGTGGGAAATGAGCAGTACTTC. Translating gives CASSRDDRVVGNEQYF.